This T cell receptor (beta chain) was sequenced for a study of blood T cells in healthy people across ages. Study-level results: PBMCs left unsorted prevented a conclusive naive versus antigen-experienced comparison. Roughly linearly, TCR beta diversity per million T cells fell as age increased.

This CDR3 is built from 14 residues. Trimming took off 4 bases at V and 3 bases at J, with 14 bases between the two ends. Germline values: CDR1 SQVTM, CDR2 ANQGSEA. Together with a sample-barcoded 5' primer, a J-beta primer mix was included in a second PCR lasting about 7 to 11 cycles. Every sample gave at least 2.5 million paired-end reads containing CDR3. In TCRdb, the 5' RACE reads were re-called with MiXCR into one record per CDR3 protein. The sample records roughly 800,000 distinct CDR3 sequences, roughly 50% being singletons. As to this clonotype: Its antigen remains unknown.

Specimen: blood. The sequence was obtained from a man between 25 and 39 years old in good health. The chain joins TRBV29-1 to TRBJ2-3; D may be TRBD2 (5 bases). The CDR3 sequence is CSVVPGVRTDTQYF. The CDR3 DNA reads TGCAGCGTTGTCCCCGGGGTTAGGACAGATACGCAGTATTTT.